This T cell receptor beta chain came from a study of T cells in Graves' hyperthyroidism and ophthalmopathy (dated by TCRdb to the late 2010s). For context, the study as a whole: Peripheral blood samples were taken at initial diagnosis, before any treatment was given. The 95 to 100 discovery patients were randomly divided into training and test sets at a 7:3 ratio. The paper describes TCR Vbeta CDR3 sequencing of about 140 peripheral blood samples, made up of 43 ophthalmopathy patients, 70 to 75 hyperthyroidism patients and roughly 17 progressor patients. An independent validation cohort of 18 to 20 hyperthyroidism patients and approximately 16 patients who later progressed to ophthalmopathy tested prospective prediction of ophthalmopathy. After blood sampling, hyperthyroidism patients were treated with methimazole at a starting dose of 30 mg daily, and ophthalmopathy patients were treated with high-dose intravenous methylprednisolone. TCR V-J signatures able to tell the groups apart were searched for in a discovery cohort of 90 to 100 patients, of whom more than 40 had Graves' ophthalmopathy and 55 to 60 had stable Graves' hyperthyroidism. In about 6 Graves' hyperthyroidism patients, the study also compared T-cell repertoires from thyroid tissue with T-cell repertoires from blood.

Based on the germline V gene (reference sequence), the CDR1 and CDR2 sequences are SEHNR and FQNEAQ. V and J are truncated by 2 bases and 0 bases respectively, leaving an intervening sequence of 8 bases. Taken from cysteine to phenylalanine, the CDR3 has 14 residues. The CDR3 DNA has 42 bases and is translated from base 1. The TCR beta CDR3 regions were amplified from RNA transcripts. A first-round RT-PCR of the TCR CDR3 used the HTBI primer set with the Qiagen OneStep RT-PCR kit. A second multiplex PCR round built the libraries, followed by size selection and purification. Libraries were sequenced paired-end with 100 bp reads on an Illumina HiSeq2000. In the paper's pipeline: SOAPnuke was used to process the raw data, throwing out any read that contained adapters or uncalled bases, had a mean Phred below 15, or lacked an exact constant-primer or identifier match. High-quality paired reads were merged using COPE v1.2.5, and each unique nucleotide sequence was defined as a clonotype. Clonotypes were aligned to IMGT TRBV, TRBD and TRBJ reference segments using MiTCR v1.1. Analysis was restricted to V-J combinations with a frequency above 0.0001, which covered just over 98% of repertoires. A TCS score was defined as the ratio of F50 (clonal expansion) to E x V (chaos), with BLOSUM62-based TCRdist applied between CDR3 peptides within each V-J. Welch's t-statistics and random forest reduced just over 500 V-J features to 13, which were used in a naive Bayes classifier (R e1071). TCRdb trimmed public reads at Q25 via fastp, called clones via MiXCR and kept in-frame beta chains. Each CDR3 protein appears once, grouped with its most common genes and DNA. What appears here as the V and J calls and clone size reflects TCRdb's work, not the paper's. The sample table shows approximately 560,000 distinct CDR3 sequences, and 15% to 19% are seen once. Around 7.5% of the sample is in the top ten clones.

Graves' hyperthyroidism was defined as stable when no progression to ophthalmopathy occurred over 18 months of follow-up. Hyperthyroidism patients were newly diagnosed, had a disease duration of under 2 months, and were aged 18 to 65 years. Patients with uncontrolled infections, other autoimmune diseases, pregnancy or lactation were excluded. Diagnoses were based on clinical symptoms, serum thyroxine and TRAb, thyroid ultrasound and orbital computed tomography. PBMCs were isolated from 8 to 10 ml of fresh peripheral blood by Ficoll-Paque density gradient centrifugation. Total RNA was extracted using Trizol reagent, and RNA quality was assessed on an Agilent 2100 Bioanalyzer. This clonotype was observed many times. The antigen it binds to is not known. Base-call qualities are not available, and no considerably larger clone is one nucleotide away. The paper's findings and limits, for the study overall: Most expanded thyroid clonotypes (frequency above 0.001) were also detected in blood, a finding suggesting that blood repertoires may reflect thyroid immune responses. Sample size was not statistically predetermined, and investigators were not blinded to group allocation. In cross-validation, a model built on a 13 V-J signature told ophthalmopathy apart from stable hyperthyroidism with 85% to 90% sensitivity and approximately 81% specificity, and in testing the same model reached 80%/75%. In validation, progression to ophthalmopathy was predicted by the model with more than 65% sensitivity and 72% to 80% specificity, a median of approximately 6.5 months before onset.

This receptor chain uses TRBV7-9 and TRBJ2-7; no confident D gene assignment can be made. The TCR sequence derives from a woman in her twenties or thirties with Graves' hyperthyroidism. Material for sequencing was blood. The nucleotide sequence reads TGTGCCAGCAGCTTAAAGGGAACCTCCTACGAGCAGTACTTC. Translated, this gives CASSLKGTSYEQYF.